The 20 T cell receptor beta chains below come from one sample, sequenced in a study of T cells in tumors after PD-1 blockade. Assay: immunoSEQ multiplex PCR; the TCRdb copy retains only in-frame clones and omits some. The sample shows some 43,000 clones, 81% of them seen only once. This specimen was PBMCs, taken before anti-PD-1 treatment. The receptor source for this set is a human donor with basal cell carcinoma.

This clone was picked up one time. J is TRBJ2-2 and V is TRBV5-1, with a weak D call TRBD2 (6 bases). CDR1 SGHRS and CDR2 YFSETQ come from the germline V gene. The CDR3 sequence is 14 residues long. With 0 bases removed from V and 5 bases from J, the gap between germline ends came to 8 bases. The CDR3 nucleotides read TGCGCCAGCAGCTTGGCCGGGAGTACCGGGGAGCTGTTTTTT. Translation: CASSLAGSTGELFF.

The V gene is TRBV4-1, the J gene TRBJ2-1; possibly TRBD2 for D (7 bases). Germline V CDR1 and CDR2: MGHRA, YSYEKL. Trimming stripped 0 bases from V and 0 bases from J, with 12 bases between. There are 17 residues in the CDR3. In DNA, the CDR3 is TGCGCCAGCAGCCAAGAGGGGGGGCTAGGCTCCTACAATGAGCAGTTCTTC. Its protein product is CASSQEGGLGSYNEQFF.

In this sample, this clone turned up once. J is TRBJ1-1 and V is TRBV4-2; D call uncertain. The CDR3 covers 14 residues. Trimming stripped 0 bases from V and 0 bases from J, with 5 bases between. CDR1 and CDR2 from the germline V gene are LGHNA and YNFKEQ. CDR3 bases: TGTGCCAGCAGCCAAGACGGGTTGAACACTGAAGCTTTCTTT. Residues: CASSQDGLNTEAFF.

J is TRBJ1-1 and V is TRBV5-6; 12 positions agree with TRBD1. Germline CDR1 and CDR2: SGHDT and YYEEEE. This CDR3 is 16 amino acids long. The V and J ends lost 5 bases and 6 bases, in that order; junction bases with no gene match: 11. DNA of the CDR3: TGTGCCAGCAGACCCCGGGACAGGGGGCGGAAGGCTGAAGCTTTCTTT. This encodes CASRPRDRGRKAEAFF.

The chain combines TRBV27 with TRBJ1-1; perhaps TRBD1 as D (5 bases). V gave up 5 bases and J gave up 0 bases, with 16 bases separating them. Germline assignment: CDR1 MNHEY and CDR2 SMNVEV (reference sequence). There are 16 residues in the CDR3. The CDR3 protein is CASSPPDIGLNTEAFF. The CDR3 DNA reads TGTGCCAGCAGTCCCCCGGACATCGGTTTGAACACTGAAGCTTTCTTT.

The chain joins TRBV6-6 to TRBJ1-2; D remains ambiguous. V shed 10 bases and J shed 0 bases, with 21 bases lying between them. This CDR3 spans 16 amino acids. Germline V gives CDR1 MNHNY, CDR2 SVGAGI (reference sequence). The CDR3, as DNA: TGTGCCACCCTTGCGCTTGGGCGCCAATCTAACTATGGCTACACCTTC. Translating gives CATLALGRQSNYGYTF.

This clone was seen a few times. This chain joins TRBV29-1 and TRBJ1-5, with D possibly being TRBD1 (6 bases). CDR1 is SQVTM and CDR2 is ANQGSEA in the germline V gene. Trimming took off 6 bases at V and 4 bases at J, with 19 bases between the two ends. This CDR3 has 15 residues. The CDR3 region has the DNA TGCAGCGTGAGTTGGGGGCTCAGTAGGAATCAGCCCCAGCATTTT. Amino acid sequence: CSVSWGLSRNQPQHF.

The chain uses TRBV7-9 and TRBJ2-3; the D is unclear. The CDR3 loop spans 11 amino acids. Trimming shortened V by 7 bases and J by 6 bases, and 8 bases separated the two germline ends. CDR1 and CDR2 from the germline V gene are SEHNR and FQNEAQ (reference sequence). Written as DNA, the CDR3 is TGTGCCAGCACCCAGACTGATACGCAGTATTTT. As protein: CASTQTDTQYF.

The V call is TRBV27, the J call TRBJ2-7; TRBD1 aligns across 7 bases. The V gene's germline CDR1 is MNHEY and CDR2 SMNVEV (reference sequence). This CDR3 contains 13 residues. J lost 5 bases, V lost 5 bases, and 6 bases had no gene match. The CDR3 loop reads CASSITGEHEQYF. For the CDR3, the DNA is TGTGCCAGCAGTATAACAGGGGAGCACGAGCAGTACTTC.

In its sample, this clone was seen a few times. V usage is TRBV6-5 and J usage is TRBJ2-5; 8 bases map to TRBD1. The CDR3 has 13 amino acids. The germline V gene has CDR1 MNHEY and CDR2 SVGAGI. The V segment lost 4 bases and the J segment 3 bases; nucleotides outside the gene matches: 1. This CDR3 is CASSLQGEETQYF. The DNA for the CDR3 is TGTGCCAGCAGTTTACAGGGGGAAGAGACCCAGTACTTC.

The V gene is TRBV11-3, the J gene TRBJ2-1, with D possibly TRBD2 on 6 matching bases. Trimming pared 3 bases from V and 4 bases from J, leaving 10 bases between. The germline gives CDR1 SGHNT, CDR2 YENEEA. CDR3 length: 14 amino acids. The CDR3 DNA sequence: TGTGCCAGCAGCTTGGGCGGGGTTTACAATGAGCAGTTCTTC. Protein sequence: CASSLGGVYNEQFF.

The chain combines TRBV19 with TRBJ1-1; D uncertain. Trimming left V 5 bases short and J 0 bases short, with 7 bases between. The CDR3 contains 13 residues. Germline-derived CDR1 and CDR2 are LNHDA and SQIVND (reference sequence). CDR3 in DNA: TGTGCCAGTAGTGGTCCCATGAACACTGAAGCTTTCTTT. Its protein product is CASSGPMNTEAFF.

The rearrangement joins TRBV13 to TRBJ2-3; D may match TRBD1 or TRBD2 (6 bases each). CDR3 length: 15 residues. Trimming removed 2 bases from V and 6 bases from J, with 15 bases in between. CDR1 is PRHDT and CDR2 is FYEKMQ in the germline V gene (reference sequence). In nucleotides, the CDR3 is TGTGCCAGCAGCTTACTGAGGGGGGCATCTGATACGCAGTATTTT. Translating it yields CASSLLRGASDTQYF.

This clone was seen more than once but under ten times. This chain joins TRBV28 and TRBJ2-1, with D perhaps matching TRBD2 (5 bases). This CDR3 region has 13 residues. Between the trimmed V and J ends, which lost 3 bases and 6 bases, there was a span of 9 bases. Germline CDR1 reads MDHEN; CDR2 reads SYDVKM. The chain's CDR3 is CASSLFGGNEQFF. In DNA, the CDR3 is TGTGCCAGCAGTTTGTTCGGAGGCAATGAGCAGTTCTTC.

The chain uses TRBV25-1 and TRBJ1-4; D is perhaps TRBD1 (6 bases). This CDR3 region has 15 residues. Germline assignment: CDR1 MGHDK and CDR2 SYGVNS. V was cut by 2 bases and J by 5 bases, with 12 bases left in between. CDR3 bases: TGTGCCAGCAGTGAACATCTACAGGGAAATGAAAAACTGTTTTTT. This codes for CASSEHLQGNEKLFF.

The rearrangement joins TRBV28 to TRBJ2-1, with TRBD2 matching 12 bases. The CDR3 has 16 residues. Trimming at V came to 2 bases and at J to 4 bases, leaving 3 bases not matched to a gene. Germline CDR1 MDHEN, CDR2 SYDVKM. This chain's CDR3 is CASSLGGLAGYNEQFF. As DNA, the CDR3 is TGTGCCAGCAGTTTAGGAGGACTAGCGGGATACAATGAGCAGTTCTTC.

The chain joins TRBV5-1 to TRBJ1-4; D is ambiguous. This CDR3 comprises 15 residues. Germline V gives CDR1 SGHRS, CDR2 YFSETQ. The V and J ends lost 4 bases and 8 bases respectively, with 18 bases between them. This CDR3 is CASSAVGSSGEKLFF. The CDR3 DNA is TGCGCCAGCAGCGCGGTTGGTTCCTCTGGGGAAAAACTGTTTTTT.

V usage is TRBV15 and J usage is TRBJ1-4; no clear D gene. Trimming shortened V by 0 bases and J by 3 bases, and 8 bases separated the two germline ends. The V gene's germline CDR1 is LNHNV and CDR2 YYDKDF (reference sequence). The CDR3 is 15 residues long. Here the CDR3 DNA reads TGTGCCACCAGCAGAGAGGAAGACGCTAATGAAAAACTGTTTTTT. Protein sequence: CATSREEDANEKLFF.

This clone was detected once. This chain joins TRBV5-1 and TRBJ2-2; possible D gene TRBD1, 6 bases. This CDR3 has 15 amino acids. Germline V gives CDR1 SGHRS, CDR2 YFSETQ. V lost 1 base, J lost 0 bases, and 7 bases lay in between. The CDR3 is CASSLRGTNTGELFF. The CDR3 bases are TGCGCCAGCAGCTTGAGGGGGACGAACACCGGGGAGCTGTTTTTT. Full variable domain (remainder filled in from reference TRBV5-1 and TRBJ2-2): KAGVTQTPRYLIKTRGQQVTLSCSPISGHRSVSWYQQTPGQGLQFLFEYFSETQRNKGNFPGRFSGRQFSNSRSEMNVSTLELGDSALYLCASSLRGTNTGELFFGEGSRLTVL.

V is TRBV30 and J is TRBJ1-4; D is undetermined. V was trimmed by 7 bases and J by 6 bases, leaving 9 bases between them. The CDR3 extends over 11 amino acids. CDR1 and CDR2 (germline): GTSNPN, SVGIG (reference sequence). CDR3 protein: CAFIRYEKLFF. The CDR3 DNA follows: TGTGCCTTCATACGATATGAAAAACTGTTTTTT.